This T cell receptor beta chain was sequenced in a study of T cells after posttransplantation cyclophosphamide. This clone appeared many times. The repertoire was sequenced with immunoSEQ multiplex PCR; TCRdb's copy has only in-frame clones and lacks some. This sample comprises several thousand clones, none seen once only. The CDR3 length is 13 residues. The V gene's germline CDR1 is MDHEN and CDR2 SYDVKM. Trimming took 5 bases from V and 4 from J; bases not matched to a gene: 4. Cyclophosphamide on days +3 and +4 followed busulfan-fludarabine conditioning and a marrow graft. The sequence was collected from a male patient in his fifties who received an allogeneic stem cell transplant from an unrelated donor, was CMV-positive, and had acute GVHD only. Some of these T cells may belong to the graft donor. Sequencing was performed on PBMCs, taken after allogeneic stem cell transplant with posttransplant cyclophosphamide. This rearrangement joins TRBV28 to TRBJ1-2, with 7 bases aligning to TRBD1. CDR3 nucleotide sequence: TGTGCCAGCAGTCCAACAGGGGCCTATGGCTACACCTTC. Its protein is CASSPTGAYGYTF.